Following are 11 T cell receptor beta chains from one sample sequenced in a study of cytomegalovirus exposure and HLA in healthy donors. PCR employed 60 Vbeta and 13 Jbeta primers. Generated by immunoSEQ multiplex PCR, the TCRdb table keeps only in-frame clones and is missing some. In the table there are 150,000 or so clones, about 80% of which are singletons. Sequenced: PBMCs. The source is a middle-aged woman in good health and CMV-seronegative.

The gene calls are TRBV4-1 and TRBJ2-7; a possible D gene is TRBD1 (7 bases). The CDR3 runs 17 residues. Germline V gene data show CDR1 as MGHRA and CDR2 as YSYEKL. The V and J ends lost 1 base and 0 bases respectively, with 16 bases between them. CDR3 nucleotide sequence: TGCGCCAGCAGCCAAGGGAGGGCCAGGGGGACCTCCTACGAGCAGTACTTC. This translates into CASSQGRARGTSYEQYF.

In the case of this clone: One end of the junction fails to match germline, which may point to a read error. The identical CDR3 is also encoded by other nucleotide sequences in the sample. The chain carries TRBV7-6 and TRBJ1-6, with TRBD1 matching 8 bases. This CDR3 contains 15 residues. Per the germline V gene, CDR1 is SGHVS and CDR2 is FNYEAQ. CDR3 amino acids: CASSLGQGRNSPLHF. The CDR3 DNA follows: TGTGCCAGCAGCTTAGGACAGGGGAGGAATTCACCCCTCCATTTT.

The J gene is TRBJ2-1, the V gene TRBV4-3; 11 bases fit TRBD2. The junction had 3 bases not matched to a gene; V was cut back by 4 bases and J by 4 bases. Germline loops: CDR1 LGHNA, CDR2 YSLEER. The CDR3 is 15 amino acids. The CDR3 spells CASSLSGGVYNEQFF. CDR3 coding DNA: TGCGCCAGCAGCCTTAGCGGGGGGGTGTACAATGAGCAGTTCTTC.

CDR3 DNA: TGTGCCAGTAGCCCCGGGGCAGGGGGCCAAGAGACCCAGTACTTC. It yields the protein CASSPGAGGQETQYF. The chain links TRBV19 to TRBJ2-5; 7 bases are a match to TRBD1. V was pared by 6 bases and J by 1 base, with 8 bases of the junction left unmatched. This CDR3 is built from 15 residues. Per germline, CDR1 LNHDA and CDR2 SQIVND (reference sequence). Variable domain in full (rest from reference TRBV19 and TRBJ2-5): DGGITQSPKYLFRKEGQNVTLSCEQNLNHDAMYWYRQDPGQGLRLIYYSQIVNDFQKGDIAEGYSVSREKKESFPLTVTSAQKNPTAFYLCASSPGAGGQETQYFGPGTRLLVL.

The CDR3 reads CASSPTGQGKTYEQYF. The CDR3 DNA reads as TGTGCCAGCAGCCCCACAGGACAGGGAAAAACCTACGAGCAGTACTTC. This rearrangement joins TRBV7-9 to TRBJ2-5; 8 bases are shared with TRBD1. The J call may be wrong; the DNA end is better matched by TRBJ2-7. The CDR3 is 16 residues long. Germline lookup yields CDR1 SEHNR and CDR2 FQNEAQ (reference sequence).

V usage is TRBV7-3 and J usage is TRBJ2-1; TRBD2 agrees at 8 bases. Germline V gene data show CDR1 as SGHTA and CDR2 as FQGTGA. V was clipped by 4 bases and J by 3 bases; unmatched bases: 8. The CDR3 is 16 amino acids. The CDR3 reads CASSSTPSGYYNEQFF. CDR3 nucleotide sequence: TGTGCCAGCAGCTCAACTCCTAGCGGGTACTACAATGAGCAGTTCTTC.

The CDR3 DNA reads TGTGCCAGCTCACCACCGGAAAACCGACTTTCTGAGCAGTACTTC. Protein product: CASSPPENRLSEQYF. The rearrangement joins TRBV18 to TRBJ2-5, with D unclear. The germline gives CDR1 KGHSH, CDR2 LQKENI. The CDR3 runs 15 residues. V was shortened by 0 bases and J by 11 bases, with 19 bases between the two germline ends.

The rearrangement joins TRBV4-2 to TRBJ1-2; TRBD1 agrees at 7 bases. Losses at the gene ends were 3 bases for V and 8 bases for J; bases not matched to a gene: 12. CDR1 is LGHNA, CDR2 YNFKEQ, per germline. This CDR3 comprises 15 residues. The CDR3 protein is CASSQALTGLGGYTF. CDR3 DNA sequence: TGTGCCAGCAGCCAGGCCTTGACAGGGCTGGGCGGCTACACCTTC.

V is TRBV6-1 and J is TRBJ2-5; TRBD1 matches at 7 bases. Germline CDR1 is MNHNS and CDR2 is SASEGT. Germline trimming cut 3 bases from V and 5 bases from J; bases unmatched to any gene: 12. This CDR3 comprises 16 residues. The CDR3 is CASSDVTGRRSETQYF. In DNA form, the CDR3 reads TGTGCCAGCAGTGACGTGACAGGGCGTAGATCGGAGACCCAGTACTTC.

The chain has TRBV28 and TRBJ1-5; a weak D match, TRBD1 (6 bases). The CDR3 runs 15 residues. Trimming shortened V by 2 bases and J by 4 bases, and 12 bases separated the two germline ends. The germline CDR1 and CDR2 sequences are MDHEN and SYDVKM. The CDR3, as DNA: TGTGCCAGCAGTTTAGGGCAGGGGATGAATCAGCCCCAGCATTTT. Translating gives CASSLGQGMNQPQHF.

The rearrangement joins TRBV6-1 to TRBJ1-4, with unresolved D. Per the germline V gene, CDR1 is MNHNS and CDR2 is SASEGT. This CDR3 region has 14 residues. V gave up 2 bases and J gave up 6 bases, with 10 bases separating them. This CDR3 is CASSEWSADEKLFF. CDR3 coding DNA: TGTGCCAGCAGTGAATGGTCGGCGGATGAAAAACTGTTTTTT.